These 5 T cell receptor beta chains were sequenced from one sample in a study of T cell repertoires in cytomegalovirus infection. In TCRdb, the reads were re-called with MiXCR into one record per CDR3 protein. Of under 150,000 distinct CDR3 sequences listed, roughly 9% are singletons. Sequenced input: PBMCs. The receptors were gathered from a human donor in good health (CMV status not recorded). Some clones in this sample may be carry-over from other donors' samples.

This clonotype turned up a few times. V usage is TRBV19 and J usage is TRBJ2-4, with D perhaps matching TRBD2 (5 bases). Germline V gene sequence: CDR1 LNHDA, CDR2 SQIVND (reference sequence). V lost 5 bases and J 8 bases, leaving 10 bases between the germline ends. The CDR3 has 12 amino acids. CDR3 sequence (DNA): TGTGCCAGTAGTCCGAGGGTAGACATTCAGTACTTC. Its translation is CASSPRVDIQYF.

The sample holds many counts of this clonotype. CDR3 DNA: TGTGCCAGCAGCTTGATTGGTACACAAGAGACCCAGTACTTC. Amino acids: CASSLIGTQETQYF. The chain couples TRBV5-4 to TRBJ2-5; D gene unclear. The CDR3 length is 14 residues. The germline V gene encodes CDR1 SGHNT and CDR2 YYREEE (reference sequence). Trimming removed 1 base from V and 2 bases from J, with 9 bases in between.

This clonotype has a count of ten or more. This chain uses TRBV28 with TRBJ1-2, with 7 bases lining up with TRBD1. This CDR3 has 17 residues. The V segment lost 5 bases and the J segment 4 bases; nucleotides outside the gene matches: 16. CDR1 and CDR2 from the germline V gene are MDHEN and SYDVKM. CDR3 amino acids: CASSGGAIGNRGYGYTF. The DNA of the CDR3 is TGTGCCAGCAGTGGAGGCGCGATTGGGAACAGGGGCTATGGCTACACCTTC.

The chain carries TRBV5-5 and TRBJ1-6; D gene unclear. The CDR3 is 12 residues long. Per the germline V gene, CDR1 is SGHKS and CDR2 is YYEKEE (reference sequence). The V and J ends lost 1 base and 7 bases respectively, with 3 bases between them. CDR3 nucleotides: TGTGCCAGCAGCTTGTGGAATTCACCCCTCCACTTT. The encoded protein is CASSLWNSPLHF.

This clonotype came up many times. The genes are TRBV7-2 and TRBJ1-1; 9 bases are shared with TRBD1. After removal of 3 bases from V and 10 bases from J, the junction contained 6 bases not matched to a gene. Germline-derived CDR1 and CDR2 are SGHTA and FQGNSA. The CDR3 covers 13 residues. CDR3 nucleotides: TGTGCCAGCAGCTTGTCCCAGGACAGGGGAGCTTTCTTT. Translating gives CASSLSQDRGAFF.